This passage covers 8 T cell receptor beta chains from one sample sequenced in a study of OX40 agonist ivuxolimab in advanced cancers. Clones were sequenced by immunoSEQ multiplex PCR, and TCRdb holds only the in-frame ones, with some missing. Of 70,000 to 75,000 clones detected, approximately 82% appear once; the ten largest clones hold more than 4.5%. The source material was CD4+ or CD8+ T cells sorted from blood, sampled in a trial of the OX40 agonist ivuxolimab. The receptors here all came from an adult with an advanced solid tumor such as melanoma, head and neck, liver or kidney cancer.

J is TRBJ1-1 and V is TRBV14; possible D gene TRBD1, 5 bases. Germline loops: CDR1 SGHDN, CDR2 FVKESK. There are 13 residues in the CDR3. The V and J ends lost 6 bases and 1 base respectively, with 9 bases between them. The CDR3 spells CASRNQGNTEAFF. The CDR3 DNA sequence: TGTGCCAGCAGAAACCAGGGGAACACTGAAGCTTTCTTT.

The chain is built from TRBV15 and TRBJ1-4; TRBD1 might be the D (6 bases). CDR1 and CDR2 (germline): LNHNV, YYDKDF (reference sequence). The ends were cut back, 6 bases at V and 2 bases at J, with 13 bases in the middle. CDR3 length equals 15 residues. This CDR3 is CATRKSGATNEKLFF. For the CDR3, the DNA is TGTGCCACCAGGAAATCGGGGGCGACTAATGAAAAACTGTTTTTT.

The rearrangement uses TRBV5-8 and TRBJ1-5; 8 bases align to TRBD1. V lost 0 bases and J lost 5; bases outside the gene matches: 4. The CDR3 is made up of 15 amino acids. Per germline, CDR1 SGHTS and CDR2 YDEGEE. The CDR3 DNA sequence: TGTGCCAGCAGCTTGGTTGGGACAGGCGATCAGCCCCAGCATTTT. Translated, it gives CASSLVGTGDQPQHF.

The sample holds a few counts of this clone. This chain connects TRBV27 to TRBJ1-5; maybe TRBD1 (5 bases). This CDR3 has 15 residues. Germline V gene data show CDR1 as MNHEY and CDR2 as SMNVEV (reference sequence). Trimming pared 3 bases from V and 3 bases from J, leaving 12 bases between. Here the CDR3 DNA reads TGTGCCAGCAGTTTGGGGGAAAGCTTCAATCAGCCCCAGCATTTT. It codes for CASSLGESFNQPQHF.

On this clone: In the same sample, other DNA sequences code for this CDR3. The chain links TRBV5-4 to TRBJ2-3, with D hard to call. The V and J ends lost 1 base and 1 base respectively, with 4 bases between them. This CDR3 spans 13 amino acids. Per germline, CDR1 SGHNT and CDR2 YYREEE (reference sequence). CDR3 protein: CASSLSGTDTQYF. Written as DNA, the CDR3 is TGTGCCAGCAGCTTGTCTGGCACAGATACGCAGTATTTT.

This clone was seen more than once but under ten times. This chain uses TRBV18 with TRBJ1-3; D unresolved. This CDR3 has 17 residues. Germline loops: CDR1 KGHSH, CDR2 LQKENI. V gave up 1 base and J gave up 3 bases, with 16 bases separating them. CDR3: CASSPLIRSEDGNTIYF. The DNA for the CDR3 is TGTGCCAGCTCACCACTTATTCGGTCTGAGGATGGAAACACCATATATTTT.

This sequence joins TRBV7-9 and TRBJ2-1, with a possible D match to TRBD1 (6 bases). This CDR3 is built from 14 residues. CDR1 is SEHNR, CDR2 FQNEAQ, per germline (reference sequence). Trimming shortened V by 2 bases and J by 6 bases, and 11 bases separated the two germline ends. Here the CDR3 DNA reads TGTGCCAGCAGCTTAATGCACAGGGCCAATGAGCAGTTCTTC. Encoded protein: CASSLMHRANEQFF.

The chain links TRBV4-2 to TRBJ2-1; 7 bases line up with TRBD2. J gave up 7 bases and V 0 bases, and 9 bases lay outside the gene matches. The CDR3 is made up of 16 amino acids. Per germline, CDR1 LGHNA and CDR2 YNFKEQ. CDR3 amino acids: CASSQDAGGKQNEQFF. In DNA form, the CDR3 reads TGTGCCAGCAGCCAAGATGCCGGGGGGAAGCAAAATGAGCAGTTCTTC.